Shown below are 32 T cell receptor beta chains from a single sample sequenced in a study of blood T cell repertoires in COVID-19. Generated by immunoSEQ multiplex PCR, the TCRdb table keeps only in-frame clones and is missing some. This sample carries 250,000 to 350,000 clones, approximately 86% of them seen once, and the ten largest clones take 2% to 2.5%. The sequenced sample consisted of peripheral blood. The receptors were sampled from a woman between 25 and 40 years old who had recovered from COVID-19.

The CDR3 loop reads CASSQELTGSNGYTF. CDR3 coding DNA: TGCGCCAGCAGCCAAGAACTTACAGGGTCGAATGGCTACACCTTC. V and J are TRBV4-3 and TRBJ1-2; D may be TRBD1 (6 bases). The CDR3 is 15 amino acids. V was pared by 0 bases and J by 6 bases, with 14 bases between. Germline V CDR1 and CDR2: LGHNA, YSLEER.

This chain connects TRBV10-2 to TRBJ1-1; 9 nucleotides match TRBD1. V gave up 9 bases and J gave up 3 bases; unmatched junction bases: 5. The CDR3 is 13 amino acids. Germline V lookup: CDR1 WSHSY, CDR2 SAAADI. The CDR3 region has the DNA TGCGCCAGTTTCGGACAGGGGTACACTGAAGCTTTCTTT. It codes for CASFGQGYTEAFF.

The chain carries TRBV10-3 and TRBJ1-2; D perhaps matches TRBD1 (6 bases). Trimming shortened V by 11 bases and J by 2 bases, and 18 bases separated the two germline ends. The CDR3 has 14 amino acids. Germline loops: CDR1 ENHRY, CDR2 SYGVKD. The chain's CDR3 is CAGTPGEGNYGYTF. As DNA, the CDR3 is TGTGCCGGCACCCCAGGGGAAGGAAACTATGGCTACACCTTC.

The rearrangement links TRBV6-5 to TRBJ2-1; 8 positions match TRBD2. The CDR3 sequence is 15 residues long. The germline CDR1 and CDR2 sequences are MNHEY and SVGAGI. V trimming: 6 bases; J trimming: 0 bases; junction bases outside the gene matches: 4. CDR3 DNA sequence: TGTGCCAGCAGCCTAGCGGGCCCCTCCTACAATGAGCAGTTCTTC. Translation: CASSLAGPSYNEQFF.

The chain has TRBV6-5 and TRBJ2-5, with D possibly being TRBD1 (6 bases). Germline CDR1 reads MNHEY; CDR2 reads SVGAGI. CDR3 length: 13 residues. V was clipped by 7 bases and J by 1 base, with 10 bases between them. The CDR3, as DNA: TGTGCCAGCAAAGGGACACCCCAAGAGACCCAGTACTTC. Protein product: CASKGTPQETQYF.

This chain uses TRBV5-1 with TRBJ2-1; 9 nucleotides align to TRBD1. CDR3 length: 17 amino acids. Germline CDR1 and CDR2: SGHRS and YFSETQ. V was pared by 0 bases and J by 2 bases, with 6 bases of the junction left unmatched. In DNA form, the CDR3 reads TGCGCCAGCAGCTTGGGCCTACGACAGGGGGCCTACAATGAGCAGTTCTTC. This translates into CASSLGLRQGAYNEQFF.

This clone was found once. This chain joins TRBV3-1 (or the pseudogene TRBV3-2) and TRBJ1-2, with TRBD1 matching over 8 bases. J lost 3 bases, V lost 1 base, and 1 base had no gene match. Germline V CDR1 and CDR2: LGHDT, YNNKEL (reference sequence). The CDR3 consists of 14 residues. The CDR3: CASSQVTGDYGYTF. As DNA, the CDR3 is TGTGCCAGCAGCCAAGTGACAGGGGACTATGGCTACACCTTC.

The chain carries TRBV6-1 and TRBJ2-5, with TRBD2 matching over 9 bases. Trimming removed 11 bases from V and 5 bases from J; junction bases left unmatched: 3. This CDR3 comprises 11 residues. Germline assignment: CDR1 MNHNS and CDR2 SASEGT. Here the CDR3 reads CAAAGGETQYF. The CDR3 coding sequence is TGTGCCGCCGCGGGGGGGGAGACCCAGTACTTC.

The gene calls are TRBV10-3 and TRBJ1-6; D uncertain. Trimming cost V 0 bases and J 8 bases, with 5 bases left between them. From germline, CDR1 is ENHRY and CDR2 SYGVKD. CDR3 length equals 13 residues. CDR3 amino acids: CAISESRDSPLHF. The CDR3 nucleotides read TGTGCCATCAGTGAGTCGAGGGATTCACCCCTCCACTTT.

This chain links TRBV5-6 with TRBJ1-5; 9 bases align to TRBD1. CDR1 and CDR2 from the germline V gene are SGHDT and YYEEEE. The CDR3 extends over 14 amino acids. J gave up 5 bases and V 4 bases, and 4 bases lay outside the gene matches. CDR3 region: CASSQGQGDQPQHF. CDR3 in DNA: TGTGCCAGCAGCCAGGGACAGGGCGATCAGCCCCAGCATTTT.

This clone was counted a few times. The chain joins TRBV19 to TRBJ2-1, with 15 nucleotides matching TRBD2. CDR3 size: 19 residues. V lost 2 bases, J lost 7 bases, and 12 bases stayed unmatched. Germline values: CDR1 LNHDA, CDR2 SQIVND (reference sequence). CDR3 coding DNA: TGTGCCAGTAGTATAAAGGGACTAGCGGGAGGCCTCCGATCTAATGAGCAGTTCTTC. It yields the protein CASSIKGLAGGLRSNEQFF.

This clone has just one count. The rearrangement joins TRBV7-2 to TRBJ2-7, with D maybe TRBD1 (6 bases). Germline V gene sequence: CDR1 SGHTA, CDR2 FQGNSA. The CDR3 sequence is 15 residues long. The V and J ends lost 5 bases and 4 bases respectively, with 18 bases between them. CDR3 coding DNA: TGTGCCAGCAGCCCGGACCGGGACATAAGGTACGAGCAGTACTTC. It yields the protein CASSPDRDIRYEQYF.

The V call is TRBV5-1, the J call TRBJ2-1, with TRBD1 as a possible D gene (5 bases). The CDR3 is made up of 13 amino acids. With 4 bases removed from V and 4 bases from J, the gap between germline ends came to 9 bases. Germline V gene sequence: CDR1 SGHRS, CDR2 YFSETQ. CDR3 bases: TGCGCCAGCAGCGAGGACAAATACAATGAGCAGTTCTTC. Protein sequence: CASSEDKYNEQFF.

This clone was found a few times. This rearrangement joins TRBV7-9 to TRBJ1-5; 8 bases map to TRBD1. After removal of 1 base from V and 5 bases from J, the junction contained 1 base not matched to a gene. This CDR3 is built from 14 residues. Germline V gene data show CDR1 as SEHNR and CDR2 as FQNEAQ (reference sequence). The CDR3 bases are TGTGCCAGCAGCTTAGACAGGGGGGATCAGCCCCAGCATTTT. As protein: CASSLDRGDQPQHF.

This sequence joins TRBV10-3 and TRBJ1-3, with a weak D call TRBD1 (6 bases). This CDR3 has 15 residues. V gave up 6 bases and J gave up 0 bases, with 12 bases separating them. Germline lookup yields CDR1 ENHRY and CDR2 SYGVKD. This chain's CDR3 is CAIREQGYSGNTIYF. The CDR3 coding sequence is TGTGCCATCAGGGAACAGGGTTACTCTGGAAACACCATATATTTT.

The genes are TRBV19 and TRBJ2-1; possibly TRBD2 for D (6 bases). Trimming removed 3 bases at V and 1 base at J, with 19 bases between. CDR3 length: 18 amino acids. Looked up from germline, CDR1 is LNHDA and CDR2 is SQIVND (reference sequence). CDR3 protein: CASSILRGYGGSYNEQFF. CDR3 sequence (DNA): TGTGCCAGTAGTATTCTCCGGGGGTACGGGGGATCCTACAATGAGCAGTTCTTC.

V gene TRBV6-1 combines with J gene TRBJ2-3; 7 bases agree with TRBD2. CDR3 length: 16 amino acids. Per germline, CDR1 MNHNS and CDR2 SASEGT. V lost 3 bases, J lost 2 bases, and 8 bases stayed unmatched. The CDR3 sequence: CASSEVAGQPTDTQYF. The CDR3 bases are TGTGCCAGCAGTGAGGTAGCGGGTCAACCCACAGATACGCAGTATTTT.

The V and J genes are TRBV4-1 and TRBJ2-7, with 10 bases aligning to TRBD1. This CDR3 is 17 amino acids long. J lost 4 bases, V lost 0 bases, and 9 bases had no gene match. CDR1 is MGHRA and CDR2 is YSYEKL in the germline V gene. CDR3 coding DNA: TGCGCCAGCAGCCAAGAGGGTACGGGACAGGGGTTTTACGAGCAGTACTTC. Protein sequence: CASSQEGTGQGFYEQYF.

The chain employs TRBV7-3 and TRBJ1-2; 8 bases align to TRBD1. This CDR3 is built from 13 residues. The V gene end was trimmed by 5 bases and the J gene end by 4 bases; junction bases not matched to a gene: 3. The germline V gene encodes CDR1 SGHTA and CDR2 FQGTGA. CDR3 amino acids: CASSPDRGYGYTF. The DNA of the CDR3 is TGTGCCAGCAGCCCCGACAGGGGCTATGGCTACACCTTC.

The rearrangement joins TRBV19 to TRBJ2-1, with 10 bases identical to TRBD2. Germline V gives CDR1 LNHDA, CDR2 SQIVND (reference sequence). Trimming took 6 bases from V and 10 from J; bases not matched to a gene: 3. This CDR3 has 12 amino acids. The CDR3 region has the DNA TGTGCCAGTAGGGGGACTAGCGTGGAGCAGTTCTTC. It encodes CASRGTSVEQFF.

This chain connects TRBV19 to TRBJ1-1; 9 nucleotides align to TRBD1. This CDR3 spans 14 amino acids. CDR1 LNHDA and CDR2 SQIVND come from the germline V gene (reference sequence). The V gene end was trimmed by 5 bases and the J gene end by 5 bases; junction bases not matched to a gene: 6. The CDR3 loop is CASSEGQGGTEAFF. CDR3 nucleotides: TGTGCCAGTAGTGAGGGACAGGGAGGGACTGAAGCTTTCTTT.

V gene TRBV5-1 combines with J gene TRBJ1-6; D is unclear. Germline V gives CDR1 SGHRS, CDR2 YFSETQ. V was clipped by 0 bases and J by 7 bases, with 8 bases between them. This CDR3 comprises 14 residues. CDR3: CASSLGDFNSPLHF. The CDR3 region has the DNA TGCGCCAGCAGCTTGGGTGACTTCAATTCACCCCTCCACTTT.

In its sample, this clone was seen a few times. The genes are TRBV4-1 and TRBJ1-2; 9 nucleotides agree with TRBD1. CDR1 is MGHRA and CDR2 is YSYEKL in the germline V gene. The CDR3 length is 17 residues. Trimming cost V 2 bases and J 7 bases; bases outside gene matches: 14. The DNA for the CDR3 is TGCGCCAGCAGCCAATCGGATCCGGGGACAGGGCGCGGTGGCTACACCTTC. This encodes CASSQSDPGTGRGGYTF.

The chain couples TRBV11-2 to TRBJ2-1; TRBD1 is a possible D gene (6 bases). Germline CDR1 is SGHAT and CDR2 is FQNNGV. The CDR3 has 14 amino acids. Trimming pared 1 base from V and 5 bases from J, leaving 9 bases between. CDR3 sequence (DNA): TGTGCCAGCAGCTTAGTGGGGGCGGACAATGAGCAGTTCTTC. This gives the protein CASSLVGADNEQFF.

This clone is a singleton in its sample. This CDR3 reads CASSPEGYGEETQYF. CDR3 coding DNA: TGTGCCAGCAGCCCCGAAGGTTACGGGGAAGAGACCCAGTACTTC. The rearrangement links TRBV5-4 to TRBJ2-5, with a weak D call TRBD2 (5 bases). Germline V gene lookup returns CDR1 SGHNT and CDR2 YYREEE (reference sequence). The ends were cut back, 4 bases at V and 3 bases at J, with 16 bases in the middle. CDR3 length equals 15 residues.

This sequence joins TRBV6-5 and TRBJ2-1; a possible D gene is TRBD2 (5 bases). The V gene lost 4 bases and the J gene lost 6 bases, with 16 bases spanning the gap. The germline V gene encodes CDR1 MNHEY and CDR2 SVGAGI. CDR3 length equals 15 residues. The CDR3 DNA reads as TGTGCCAGCAGTTCGTTGGCGGGCTCCGGCAATGAGCAGTTCTTC. It yields the protein CASSSLAGSGNEQFF.

This clone was seen a few times. V and J are TRBV5-1 and TRBJ2-2; D perhaps matches TRBD2 (6 bases). V was trimmed by 5 bases and J by 1 base, leaving 12 bases between them. This CDR3 is built from 15 residues. Per the germline V gene, CDR1 is SGHRS and CDR2 is YFSETQ. CDR3 in amino acids: CASRFTSLNTGELFF. As DNA, the CDR3 is TGCGCCAGCAGGTTTACTAGCCTGAACACCGGGGAGCTGTTTTTT.

The CDR3 protein is CASSYTVGQQLSPLHF. In DNA form, the CDR3 reads TGTGCCAGCAGTTACACGGTGGGACAGCAGCTTTCACCCCTCCACTTT. The V and J genes are TRBV6-5 and TRBJ1-6; TRBD1 agrees at 7 bases. The CDR3 contains 16 residues. From germline, CDR1 is MNHEY and CDR2 SVGAGI. V shed 2 bases, J shed 9 bases, and the junction held 10 bases outside the gene matches.

The chain couples TRBV9 to TRBJ2-5; 10 nucleotides agree with TRBD2. There are 18 residues in the CDR3. The V gene's germline CDR1 is SGDLS and CDR2 YYNGEE. J gave up 5 bases and V 1 base, and 14 bases lay outside the gene matches. The CDR3 loop is CASSVISGASGSRETQYF. The CDR3 bases are TGTGCCAGCAGCGTAATAAGTGGGGCTAGCGGGAGTCGGGAGACCCAGTACTTC.

This clone occurred once. CDR3 residues: CAWIKEGLRGYGYTF. DNA of the CDR3: TGTGCCTGGATAAAAGAGGGCCTCAGGGGCTATGGCTACACCTTC. The chain joins TRBV30 to TRBJ1-2, with TRBD1 as a possible D gene (6 bases). V lost 4 bases and J lost 4, with 19 bases in between. Germline V gives CDR1 GTSNPN, CDR2 SVGIG (reference sequence). The CDR3 is 15 residues long.

This CDR3 reads CASIGLGQGRWEQYF. The CDR3 region has the DNA TGTGCCAGCATAGGGCTCGGACAGGGGAGGTGGGAGCAGTACTTC. The chain joins TRBV27 to TRBJ2-7; TRBD1 aligns across 9 bases. Germline CDR1 MNHEY, CDR2 SMNVEV (reference sequence). This CDR3 spans 15 amino acids. The trim removed 7 bases at V and 7 bases at J, leaving 14 bases unmatched.

V gene TRBV21-1 combines with J gene TRBJ2-3; the table's D call of TRBD1 was not tested on the DNA. TRBV21-1 is a listed pseudogene. This CDR3 comprises 15 residues. The CDR3 loop is CASSKQGQGTDTQYF. CDR3 bases: TGTGCCAGCAGCAAACAGGGACAGGGCACAGATACGCAGTATTTT.